This T cell receptor (beta chain) was captured in a study of T cells in Graves' hyperthyroidism and ophthalmopathy. Using RNA transcripts as the source, TCR beta CDR3 regions were amplified. Carried out on the TCR CDR3, a first-round RT-PCR used the HTBI primer set. MiXCR was run by TCRdb on the multiplex PCR reads, yielding one entry per CDR3 protein. The repertoire includes 200,000 to 250,000 distinct CDR3 sequences, roughly 15% of them detected once, and around 30% sits in the top ten. A NOSPECS grade of at least 4, a Clinical Activity Score of at least 3 and duration under 3 months were recorded in ophthalmopathy patients. CDR1 SGDLS and CDR2 YYNGEE come from the germline V gene. The V segment lost 3 bases and the J segment 10 bases; nucleotides outside the gene matches: 7. This CDR3 has 14 residues.

This chain uses TRBV9 with TRBJ2-7; the match to TRBD2 covers 13 bases. The clonotype originates from a woman between 18 and 29 years old with Graves' ophthalmopathy. Material: blood. The chain's CDR3 is CASSDRLAGGEQYF. The CDR3 DNA reads TGTGCCAGCAGCGATCGACTAGCGGGAGGCGAACAGTACTTC.